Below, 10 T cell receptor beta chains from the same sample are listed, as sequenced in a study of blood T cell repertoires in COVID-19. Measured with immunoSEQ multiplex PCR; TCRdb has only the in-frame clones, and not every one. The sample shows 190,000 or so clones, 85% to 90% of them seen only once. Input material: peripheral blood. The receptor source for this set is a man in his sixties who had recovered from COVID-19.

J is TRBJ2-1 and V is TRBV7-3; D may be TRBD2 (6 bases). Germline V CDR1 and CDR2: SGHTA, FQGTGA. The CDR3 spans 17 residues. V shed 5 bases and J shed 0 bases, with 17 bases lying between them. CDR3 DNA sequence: TGTGCCAGCAGCCGTTCCCCCCCCGGGAGCTCCTACAATGAGCAGTTCTTC. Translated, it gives CASSRSPPGSSYNEQFF.

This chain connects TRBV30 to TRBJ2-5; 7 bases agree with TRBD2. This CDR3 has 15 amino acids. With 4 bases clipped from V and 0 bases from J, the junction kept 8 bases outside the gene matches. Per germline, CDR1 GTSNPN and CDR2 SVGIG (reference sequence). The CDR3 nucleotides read TGTGCCTGGATGGGGAGCGGGACGTACCAAGAGACCCAGTACTTC. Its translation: CAWMGSGTYQETQYF.

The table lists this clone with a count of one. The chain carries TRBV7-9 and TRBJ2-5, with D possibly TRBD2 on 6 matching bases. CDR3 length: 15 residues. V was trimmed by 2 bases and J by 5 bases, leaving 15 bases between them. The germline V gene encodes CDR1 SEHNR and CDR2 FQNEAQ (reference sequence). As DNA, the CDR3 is TGTGCCAGCAGCTTATTCCGGGACTTATGGGAGACCCAGTACTTC. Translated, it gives CASSLFRDLWETQYF.

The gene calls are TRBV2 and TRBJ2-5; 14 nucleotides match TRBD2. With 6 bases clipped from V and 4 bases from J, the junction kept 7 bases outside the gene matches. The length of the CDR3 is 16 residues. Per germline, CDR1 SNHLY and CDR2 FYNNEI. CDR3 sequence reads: CASRDGTSGSGETQYF. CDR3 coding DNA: TGTGCCAGCAGAGACGGGACTAGCGGGAGCGGAGAGACCCAGTACTTC.

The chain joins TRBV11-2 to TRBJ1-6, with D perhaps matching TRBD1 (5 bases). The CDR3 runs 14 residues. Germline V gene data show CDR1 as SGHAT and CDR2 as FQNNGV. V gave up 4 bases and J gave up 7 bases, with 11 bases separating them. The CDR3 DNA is TGTGCCAGCAGCTGGGGACTCTCGAATTCACCCCTCCACTTT. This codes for CASSWGLSNSPLHF.

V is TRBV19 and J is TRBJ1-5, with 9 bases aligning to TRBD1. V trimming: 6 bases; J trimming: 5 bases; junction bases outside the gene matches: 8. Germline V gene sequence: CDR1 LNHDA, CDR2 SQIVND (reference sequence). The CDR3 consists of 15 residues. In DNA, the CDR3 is TGTGCCAGTAGCCTTGCGACAGGGGGTTATCAGCCCCAGCATTTT. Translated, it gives CASSLATGGYQPQHF.

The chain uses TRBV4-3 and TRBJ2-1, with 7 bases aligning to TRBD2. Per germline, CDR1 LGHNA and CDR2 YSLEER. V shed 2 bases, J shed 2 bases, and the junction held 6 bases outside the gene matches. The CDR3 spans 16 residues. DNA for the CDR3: TGCGCCAGCAGCCAAAGGTGGGCGGGGGCCTACAATGAGCAGTTCTTC. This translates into CASSQRWAGAYNEQFF.

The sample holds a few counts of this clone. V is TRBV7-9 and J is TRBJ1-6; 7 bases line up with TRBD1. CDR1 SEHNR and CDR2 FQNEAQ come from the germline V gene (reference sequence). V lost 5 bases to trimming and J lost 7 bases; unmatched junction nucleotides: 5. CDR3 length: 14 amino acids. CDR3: CASSPPTGNSPLHF. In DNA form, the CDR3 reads TGTGCCAGCAGCCCCCCGACAGGGAATTCACCCCTCCACTTT. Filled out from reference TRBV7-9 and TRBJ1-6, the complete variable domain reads DTGVSQNPRHKITKRGQNVTFRCDPISEHNRLYWYRQTLGQGPEFLTYFQNEAQLEKSRLLSDRFSAERPKGSFSTLEIQRTEQGDSAMYLCASSPPTGNSPLHFGNGTRLTVT.

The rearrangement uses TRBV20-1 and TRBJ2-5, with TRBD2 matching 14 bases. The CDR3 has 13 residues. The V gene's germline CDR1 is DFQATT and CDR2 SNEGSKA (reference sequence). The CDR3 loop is CSDSGLAGGTQYF. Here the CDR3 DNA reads TGCAGCGATAGTGGACTAGCGGGAGGAACCCAGTACTTC.

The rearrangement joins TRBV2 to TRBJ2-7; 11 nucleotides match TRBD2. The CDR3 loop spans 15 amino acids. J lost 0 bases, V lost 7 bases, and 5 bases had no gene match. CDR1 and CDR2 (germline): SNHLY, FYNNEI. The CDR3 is CASTTSGRLSYEQYF. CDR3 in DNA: TGTGCCAGCACTACTAGCGGGAGACTCTCCTACGAGCAGTACTTC. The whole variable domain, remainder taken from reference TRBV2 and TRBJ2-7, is EPEVTQTPSHQVTQMGQEVILRCVPISNHLYFYWYRQILGQKVEFLVSFYNNEISEKSEIFDDQFSVERPDGSNFTLKIRSTKLEDSAMYFCASTTSGRLSYEQYFGPGTRLTVT.